This T cell receptor (beta chain) derives from a study of blood T cell repertoires in COVID-19. Across the study: PBMCs, B-cell-depleted T cells, or T cells were the source of the cDNA or gDNA that made up the material.

Profiling relied on immunoSEQ multiplex PCR, and the TCRdb table lists in-frame clones only, not all of them. The data show some 460,000 clones, with roughly 85% seen just once and around 1.8% held by the top ten. The study recruited people aged about 18 to 95 years across about two dozen US areas. Donors were grouped by their self-reported clinical history. Looked up from germline, CDR1 is SGHNT and CDR2 is YYREEE (reference sequence). Deletions cut 0 bases from V and 18 bases from J, with 19 bases between. The CDR3 has 14 residues. The source material was PBMCs or T cells enriched from blood (not recorded which). The TCR comes from a woman aged 18-29 years with acute COVID-19. The genes are TRBV5-4 and TRBJ1-6; possibly TRBD1 for D (6 bases). The CDR3 region is CASSLAAGVKLGHF. CDR3 nucleotide sequence: TGTGCCAGCAGCTTGGCTGCAGGGGTTAAGCTCGGCCACTTT.